The rows below give T cell receptor beta chains drawn from one sample of a study of OX40 agonist ivuxolimab in advanced cancers. Clones were sequenced by immunoSEQ multiplex PCR, and TCRdb holds only the in-frame ones, with some missing. The sample lists 55,000 to 75,000 clones; roughly 89% were seen once. The material sequenced was CD4+ or CD8+ T cells sorted from blood, taken in a trial of the OX40 agonist ivuxolimab. All receptors come from an adult with an advanced solid tumor such as melanoma, head and neck, liver or kidney cancer. Both conserved end residues are part of each CDR3. The D gene is left open where the match is weak. Clone size is given for some rows only: seen once, a few or many times, or a class if the clone is expanded.

size	length	V	J	D	DNA	CDR3
-	16	TRBV19	TRBJ2-6	-	TGTGCCACCGGGGACCCCGCTTCCACCGGGGCCAACGTCCTGACTTTC	CATGDPASTGANVLTF
-	14	TRBV5-1	TRBJ2-7	-	TGCGCCAGCAGCGCCGCTGGCGGCGTTTACGAGCAGTACTTC	CASSAAGGVYEQYF
-	15	TRBV30	TRBJ2-3	TRBD1	TGTGCCTGGAACCCGGGACAGGGGGTCGCAGATACGCAGTATTTT	CAWNPGQGVADTQYF
-	15	TRBV4-1	TRBJ2-5	-	TGCGCCAGCAGCCAACGGGGAACCGGGAAAGAGACCCAGTACTTC	CASSQRGTGKETQYF
-	14	TRBV2	TRBJ1-2	-	TGTGCCAGCAGTGGGCAGGGTCAGGCTTGGGGCTACACCTTC	CASSGQGQAWGYTF
-	13	TRBV5-5	TRBJ1-2	-	TGTGCCAGCAGCCCTCGGGGCCTAAACGGCTACACCTTC	CASSPRGLNGYTF
-	14	TRBV6-5	TRBJ2-5	-	TGTGCCAGCAGTTACATCGAGGGCCAAGAGACCCAGTACTTC	CASSYIEGQETQYF
-	16	TRBV7-9	TRBJ1-2	TRBD1	TGTGCCAGCAGCCCCCCCCCGACAGGGGCCTCGGATGGCTACACCTTC	CASSPPPTGASDGYTF
-	13	TRBV19	TRBJ1-2	-	TGTGCCAGTAGGGGGGGTACCAACTATGGCTACACCTTC	CASRGGTNYGYTF
-	15	TRBV11-1	TRBJ2-1	TRBD1	TGTGCCAGCAGCACCCGGGACAGGGGGTTGAATGAGCAGTTCTTC	CASSTRDRGLNEQFF
-	16	TRBV5-1	TRBJ2-5	TRBD1	TGCGCCAGCAGCTTTTCTCCGGGACAGGGTTGGGAGACCCAGTACTTC	CASSFSPGQGWETQYF
-	12	TRBV30	TRBJ2-5	-	TGTGCCTGGAGTGGGGGTGGAGAGACCCAGTACTTC	CAWSGGGETQYF
once	15	TRBV5-1	TRBJ2-1	-	TGCGCCAGCAGCTTGGCCGACGGTTCCTACAATGAGCAGTTCTTC	CASSLADGSYNEQFF
-	13	TRBV5-4	TRBJ2-5	-	TGTGCCAGCAGCTTGAAGGGCCAAGAGACCCAGTACTTC	CASSLKGQETQYF
-	15	TRBV6-5	TRBJ2-7	-	TGTGCCAGCAGCCCCAAGGTTGTTTTCTCCTGGGAGCAGTACTTC	CASSPKVVFSWEQYF
-	14	TRBV11-3	TRBJ2-7	TRBD1	TGTGCCAGCAGCTTATCAGGGGGCGTGGGGGAGCAGTACTTC	CASSLSGGVGEQYF
-	16	TRBV5-1	TRBJ2-1	-	TGCGCCAGCAGCACCACTCCCAGCAGCTCCTACAATGAGCAGTTCTTC	CASSTTPSSSYNEQFF
once	14	TRBV5-1	TRBJ2-2	TRBD1	TGCGCCAGCCGGACAGGGGTCAACACCGGGGAGCTGTTTTTT	CASRTGVNTGELFF
-	13	TRBV6-5	TRBJ1-2	TRBD1	TGTGCCAGCAGCCGGACAGGGGACATGGGCTACACCTTC	CASSRTGDMGYTF
-	17	TRBV7-9	TRBJ2-2	TRBD1	TGTGCCAGCAGCCCCCGGACAGGGGGCGCTGGCACCGGGGAGCTGTTTTTT	CASSPRTGGAGTGELFF
-	15	TRBV5-1	TRBJ2-5	-	TGCGCCAGCAGCTTGGAGGACCGAAAAGGGGAGACCCAGTACTTC	CASSLEDRKGETQYF
-	15	TRBV30	TRBJ2-1	TRBD1	TGTGCCTGGGAGGAGACAGGGCGGGCCTACAATGAGCAGTTCTTC	CAWEETGRAYNEQFF
-	15	TRBV28	TRBJ1-4	-	TGTGCCAGCGGATTGACGGGGGCGGCTAATGAAAAACTGTTTTTT	CASGLTGAANEKLFF